This T cell receptor (beta chain) was observed in a study of neurological immune-mediated disorders (dated by TCRdb to between 2017 and 2020). For context, the study as a whole: Among the roughly 34 multiple sclerosis patients, relapsing-remitting MS was present in some 31 and secondary progressive MS was present in 3. The study compared peripheral blood TCR-beta repertoires of HTLV-I-associated myelopathy (HAM/TSP) patients, multiple sclerosis patients and healthy controls using UMI-based sequencing. Longitudinal samples, technical triplicates and paired sorted CD4+ and CD8+ T-cell subsets, alongside PBMC samples, were included among the approximately 99 TCR-beta libraries. Of the 65 to 70 subjects in the cohort, some 15 were HAM/TSP patients, approximately 35 were multiple sclerosis patients, and approximately 20 were healthy controls.

cDNA was synthesized by template-switch 5'RACE using a primer carrying a 10-nucleotide random unique molecular identifier by which each TCR transcript was tagged. Over 180 million TCR-beta sequences, covering 15-18 subjects, were produced in each sequencing run. Total RNA was extracted with the RNeasy kit. TCR-beta VDJ regions were amplified with primers for the TCR constant region and the 5'RACE anchor, using the KAPA Real-time Library Amplification kit. Sample indexes and Illumina adaptors were added in a first PCR, and a second PCR then increased library yield. After purification with Ampure beads, the TCR product of roughly 650 bp was size-selected on a 2% E-gel SizeSelection system. Before pooling, library quality was assessed on a Bioanalyzer, concentration was determined with Qubit, and library quantification was performed with the Kapa Library Quantification kit. Paired-end 2 x 150 bp sequencing of the libraries was performed on an Illumina HiSeq 2500. To increase sequence diversity, 25-30% phiX was spiked into each library pool. Regarding the original processing steps: The UMI-based MiGEC pipeline processed quality-filtered reads and removed over 75% of raw TCR sequences during error correction. VDJ genes were aligned to IMGT germline references, and clonotypes were defined by unique CDR3 amino acid sequence plus V-J genes. Clonal expansion, Shannon diversity and CDR3 relatedness were evaluated with VDJtools (CalcPairwiseDistances, ClusterSamples), while phylogenetic trees were built in CLCbio workbench. Using coefficient-of-variation modelling across technical triplicates, the study counted a clone as expanded if it had at least 8 unique UMIs. TCRdb trimmed public reads at Q25 via fastp, called clones via MiXCR and kept in-frame beta chains. CDR3 protein sequences are deduplicated, and each keeps its most common genes and DNA. The V and J calls shown here were made by TCRdb, not taken from the authors' results. Counted in this sample were about 62,000 distinct CDR3 sequences; 4.5% to 5.5% of them appeared once. In total, the top ten clones hold less than 4% of the sample.

Unsorted PBMC libraries were generated from 2 million PBMCs stored in RNAlater at -80 °C until RNA extraction. Multiple sclerosis patients were enrolled in a US clinical protocol evaluating disease progression by magnetic resonance imaging. Peripheral blood was subjected to Ficoll-Hypaque density gradient centrifugation to isolate PBMCs, which were then cryopreserved in liquid nitrogen. The CDR3, from cysteine to phenylalanine, totals 15 residues. Left in the record is the CDR3 DNA by itself, 45 bases read in frame from the first base. Deletion took 6 bases off V and 1 base off J, with a span of 15 bases between the germline ends. As encoded in the germline V gene, CDR1 is MNHNS while CDR2 is SASEGT. Results and caveats for the whole study, not just this receptor: In a phylogenetic analysis, the repertoires of 18 out of 34 MS patients fell into a single cluster of related CDR3 sequences, pointing to a possible signature at the repertoire level. No association of the MS cluster with clinical or MRI features was observed, and the need for larger cohorts was stated by the authors. TCR clonal expansion was greatest in HAM/TSP patients and smallest in MS patients, who ranked below even healthy controls. Expanded clones from different subjects shared no identical CDR3 amino acid sequences, which suggests that TCR-beta repertoires were private in all groups.

Points on this clonotype: Its antigen has not been determined. No much larger clone exists at a distance of one base, and base qualities are not known.

Sequenced material: PBMCs. The sequence was collected from a woman aged 50 to 65 with multiple sclerosis. The V and J segments used are TRBV6-1 and TRBJ1-1; TRBD1 is perhaps the D gene, given 6 matching bases. The nucleotide sequence reads as follows: TGTGCCAGCAGCCCTCTGGGGGGCTGGAACACTGAAGCTTTCTTT. Its product reads: CASSPLGGWNTEAFF.